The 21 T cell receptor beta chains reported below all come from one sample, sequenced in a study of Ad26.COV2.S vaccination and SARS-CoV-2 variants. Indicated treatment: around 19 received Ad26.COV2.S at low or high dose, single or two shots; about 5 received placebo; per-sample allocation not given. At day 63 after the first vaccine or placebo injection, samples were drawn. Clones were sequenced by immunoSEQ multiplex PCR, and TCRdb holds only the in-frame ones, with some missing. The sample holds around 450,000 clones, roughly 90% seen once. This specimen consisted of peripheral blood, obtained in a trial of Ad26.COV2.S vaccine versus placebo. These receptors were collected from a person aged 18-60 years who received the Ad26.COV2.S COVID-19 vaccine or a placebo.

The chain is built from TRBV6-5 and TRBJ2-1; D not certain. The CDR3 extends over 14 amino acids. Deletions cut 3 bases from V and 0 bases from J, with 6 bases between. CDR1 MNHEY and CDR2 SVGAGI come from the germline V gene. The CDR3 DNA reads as TGTGCCAGCAGTTATGTGAGCTCCTACAATGAGCAGTTCTTC. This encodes CASSYVSSYNEQFF.

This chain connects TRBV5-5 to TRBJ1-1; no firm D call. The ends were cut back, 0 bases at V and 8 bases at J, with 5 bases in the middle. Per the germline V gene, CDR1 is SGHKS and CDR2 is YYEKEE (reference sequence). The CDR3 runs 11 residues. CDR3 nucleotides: TGTGCCAGCAGCTTGGACAGAGAAGCTTTCTTT. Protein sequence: CASSLDREAFF. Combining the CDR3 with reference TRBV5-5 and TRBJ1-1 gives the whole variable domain DAGVTQSPTHLIKTRGQQVTLRCSPISGHKSVSWYQQVLGQGPQFIFQYYEKEERGRGNFPDRFSARQFPNYSSELNVNALLLGDSALYLCASSLDREAFFGQGTRLTVV.

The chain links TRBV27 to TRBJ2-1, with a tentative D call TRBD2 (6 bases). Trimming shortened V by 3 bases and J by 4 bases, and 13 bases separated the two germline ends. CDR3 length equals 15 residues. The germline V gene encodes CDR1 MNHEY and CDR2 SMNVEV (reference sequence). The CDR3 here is CASSFLAGKYNEQFF. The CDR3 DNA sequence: TGTGCCAGCAGTTTTTTGGCGGGGAAATACAATGAGCAGTTCTTC.

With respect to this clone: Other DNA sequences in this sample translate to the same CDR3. The CDR3 reads CASSLRDRDYEQYF. In DNA form, the CDR3 reads TGTGCCAGCAGCCTCCGGGACAGGGATTACGAGCAGTACTTC. This chain joins TRBV27 and TRBJ2-7; TRBD1 aligns across 9 bases. J gave up 4 bases and V 6 bases, and 7 bases lay outside the gene matches. Looked up from germline, CDR1 is MNHEY and CDR2 is SMNVEV (reference sequence). The CDR3 is made up of 14 amino acids.

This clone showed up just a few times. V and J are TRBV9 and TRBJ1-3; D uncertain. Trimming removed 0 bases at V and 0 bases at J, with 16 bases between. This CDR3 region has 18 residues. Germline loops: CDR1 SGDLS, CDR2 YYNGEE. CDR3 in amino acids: CASSVDFHPASSGNTIYF. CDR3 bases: TGTGCCAGCAGCGTAGACTTTCACCCTGCGTCCTCTGGAAACACCATATATTTT.

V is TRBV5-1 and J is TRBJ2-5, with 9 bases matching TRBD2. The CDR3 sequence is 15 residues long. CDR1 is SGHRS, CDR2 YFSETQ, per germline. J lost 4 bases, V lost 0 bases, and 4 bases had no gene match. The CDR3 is CASSLAGSGGETQYF. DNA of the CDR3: TGCGCCAGCAGCTTGGCCGGTAGCGGGGGAGAGACCCAGTACTTC. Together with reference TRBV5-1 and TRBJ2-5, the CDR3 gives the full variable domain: KAGVTQTPRYLIKTRGQQVTLSCSPISGHRSVSWYQQTPGQGLQFLFEYFSETQRNKGNFPGRFSGRQFSNSRSEMNVSTLELGDSALYLCASSLAGSGGETQYFGPGTRLLVL.

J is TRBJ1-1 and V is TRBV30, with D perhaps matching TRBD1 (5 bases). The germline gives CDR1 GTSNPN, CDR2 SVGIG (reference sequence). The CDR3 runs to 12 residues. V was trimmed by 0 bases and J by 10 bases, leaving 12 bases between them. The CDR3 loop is CAWSVRGRVAFF. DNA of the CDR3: TGTGCCTGGAGTGTAAGGGGAAGGGTAGCTTTCTTT.

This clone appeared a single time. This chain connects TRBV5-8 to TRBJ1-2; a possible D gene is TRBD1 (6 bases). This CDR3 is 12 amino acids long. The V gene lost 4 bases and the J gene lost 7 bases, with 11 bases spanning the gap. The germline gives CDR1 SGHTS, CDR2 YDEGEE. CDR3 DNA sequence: TGTGCCAGCAGCCTCCAGGGGTTTGGCTACACCTTC. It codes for CASSLQGFGYTF.

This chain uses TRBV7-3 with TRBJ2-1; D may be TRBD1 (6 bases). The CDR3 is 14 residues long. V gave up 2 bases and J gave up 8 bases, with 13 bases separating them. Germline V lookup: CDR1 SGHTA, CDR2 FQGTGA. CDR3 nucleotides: TGTGCCAGCAGCTTAGGACCTGGGGGCCATGAGCAGTTCTTC. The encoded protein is CASSLGPGGHEQFF.

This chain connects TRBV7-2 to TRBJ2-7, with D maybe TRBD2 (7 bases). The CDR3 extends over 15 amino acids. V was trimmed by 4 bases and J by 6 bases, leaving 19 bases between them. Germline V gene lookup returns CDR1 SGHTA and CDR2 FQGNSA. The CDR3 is CASSSVGGAISEQYF. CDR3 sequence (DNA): TGTGCCAGCAGCTCCGTGGGGGGGGCCATCTCCGAGCAGTACTTC.

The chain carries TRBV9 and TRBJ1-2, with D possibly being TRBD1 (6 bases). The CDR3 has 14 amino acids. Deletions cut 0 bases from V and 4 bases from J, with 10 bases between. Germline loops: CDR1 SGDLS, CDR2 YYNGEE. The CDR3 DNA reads TGTGCCAGCAGCGTAGTGGGGGCCTTCTATGGCTACACCTTC. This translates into CASSVVGAFYGYTF.

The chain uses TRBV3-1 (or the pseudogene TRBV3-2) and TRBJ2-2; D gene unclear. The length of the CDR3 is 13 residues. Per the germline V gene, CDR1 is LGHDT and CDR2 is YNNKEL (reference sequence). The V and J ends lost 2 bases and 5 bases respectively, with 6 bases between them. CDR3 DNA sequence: TGTGCCAGCAGCCAATGGGGAACCGGGGAGCTGTTTTTT. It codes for CASSQWGTGELFF.

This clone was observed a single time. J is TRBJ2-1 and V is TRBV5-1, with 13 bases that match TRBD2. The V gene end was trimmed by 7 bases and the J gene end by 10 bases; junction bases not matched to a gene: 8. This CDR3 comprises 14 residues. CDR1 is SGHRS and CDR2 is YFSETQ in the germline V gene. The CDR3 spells CASGLAGDAREQFF. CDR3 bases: TGCGCCAGCGGACTAGCGGGGGATGCTAGGGAGCAGTTCTTC.

CDR3 amino acids: CASSQEGGGDQETQYF. CDR3 bases: TGCGCCAGCAGCCAAGAAGGGGGGGGAGACCAAGAGACCCAGTACTTC. J is TRBJ2-5 and V is TRBV4-1, with D perhaps matching TRBD2 (7 bases). CDR1 is MGHRA and CDR2 is YSYEKL in the germline V gene. The CDR3 covers 16 residues. V dropped 0 bases and J dropped 0 bases, with 11 bases sitting between them.

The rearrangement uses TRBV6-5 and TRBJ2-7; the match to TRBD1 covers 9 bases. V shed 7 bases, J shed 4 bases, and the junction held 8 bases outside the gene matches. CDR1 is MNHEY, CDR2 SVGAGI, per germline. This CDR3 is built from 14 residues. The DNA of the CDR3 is TGTGCCAGCACTCTGACAGGGGGAGGGTACGAGCAGTACTTC. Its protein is CASTLTGGGYEQYF.

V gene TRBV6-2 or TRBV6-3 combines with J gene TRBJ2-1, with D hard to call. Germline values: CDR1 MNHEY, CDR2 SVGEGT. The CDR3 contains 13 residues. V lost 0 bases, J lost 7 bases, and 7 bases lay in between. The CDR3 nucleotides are TGTGCCAGCAGTTACTCCAACGGAAATGAGCAGTTCTTC. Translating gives CASSYSNGNEQFF.

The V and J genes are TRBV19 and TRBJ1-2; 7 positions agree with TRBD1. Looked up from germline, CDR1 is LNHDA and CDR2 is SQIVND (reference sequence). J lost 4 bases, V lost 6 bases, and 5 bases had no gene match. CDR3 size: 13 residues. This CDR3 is CASRRQGGYGYTF. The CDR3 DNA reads TGTGCCAGTAGGAGACAGGGAGGCTATGGCTACACCTTC.

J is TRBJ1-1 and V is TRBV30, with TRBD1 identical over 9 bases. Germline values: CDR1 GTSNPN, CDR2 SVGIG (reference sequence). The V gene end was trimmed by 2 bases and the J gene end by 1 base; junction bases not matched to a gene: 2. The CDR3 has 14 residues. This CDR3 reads CAWSLDRGNTEAFF. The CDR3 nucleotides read TGTGCCTGGAGTCTGGACAGGGGGAACACTGAAGCTTTCTTT.

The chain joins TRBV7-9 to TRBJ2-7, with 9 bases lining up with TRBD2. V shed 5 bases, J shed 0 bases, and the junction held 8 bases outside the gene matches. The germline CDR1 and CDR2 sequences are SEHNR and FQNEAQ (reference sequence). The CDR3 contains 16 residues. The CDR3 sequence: CASSPPLAGDSYEQYF. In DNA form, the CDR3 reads TGTGCCAGCAGCCCGCCGTTAGCGGGGGACTCCTACGAGCAGTACTTC. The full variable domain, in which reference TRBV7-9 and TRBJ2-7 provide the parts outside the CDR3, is DTGVSQNPRHKITKRGQNVTFRCDPISEHNRLYWYRQTLGQGPEFLTYFQNEAQLEKSRLLSDRFSAERPKGSFSTLEIQRTEQGDSAMYLCASSPPLAGDSYEQYFGPGTRLTVT.

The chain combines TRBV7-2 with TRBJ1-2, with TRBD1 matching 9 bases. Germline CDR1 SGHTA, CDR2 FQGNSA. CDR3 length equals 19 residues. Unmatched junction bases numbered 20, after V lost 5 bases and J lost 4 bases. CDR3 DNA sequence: TGTGCCAGCAGCGCGCCCGCCGACCGATTGGACAGGGGAGGCTATGGCTACACCTTC. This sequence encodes CASSAPADRLDRGGYGYTF.

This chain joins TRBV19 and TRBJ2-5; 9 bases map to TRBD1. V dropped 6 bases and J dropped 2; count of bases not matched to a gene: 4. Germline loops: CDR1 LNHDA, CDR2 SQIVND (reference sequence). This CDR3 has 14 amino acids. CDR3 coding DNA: TGTGCCAGTAGAACAGGGGGCTCTCAAGAGACCCAGTACTTC. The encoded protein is CASRTGGSQETQYF.